The clone carrying this T cell receptor (beta chain) occurred many times. Its antigen is not known. The junction had 8 bases not matched to a gene; V was cut back by 5 bases and J by 5 bases. CDR1 and CDR2 (germline): SEHNR, FQNEAQ (reference sequence). This CDR3 has 14 amino acids. These data belong to a study of beta chain features in type 1 diabetes. Study-wide findings and caveats: Type 1 diabetes patients showed a moderate but significant shortening of TCRB CDR3s in all four CD4+ subsets.

The entirety of the isolated RNA underwent reverse transcription, so expressed TCRB transcripts were sequenced. TCRdb keeps only in-frame clones here, not all; method: immunoSEQ multiplex PCR. In the table there are under 200,000 clones, just over 8% of which are singletons. The receptor's source is a woman in her late teens or twenties with type 1 diabetes. The sample comprised central memory CD4+ T cells from blood. This rearrangement joins TRBV7-9 to TRBJ2-5; 7 nucleotides line up with TRBD1. Here the CDR3 reads CASSVRQGMETQYF. CDR3 nucleotides: TGTGCCAGCAGCGTCCGACAGGGAATGGAGACCCAGTACTTC.